This T cell receptor (beta chain) was sequenced during a study of cytomegalovirus exposure and HLA in healthy donors. Study results and caveats: A later look showed TCR association rates differing by HLA locus, highest for DRB1 and lowest for HLA-C. Most of the TCR beta V segments (in an earlier analysis) were productive either about 87% or about 30% of the time. Using the classifier, cytomegalovirus status was reportedly diagnosed with high specificity and sensitivity.

13 Jbeta primers and 60 Vbeta primers were used for the PCR. Sequencing was performed with immunoSEQ multiplex PCR; in TCRdb, only in-frame clones are kept and a portion is missing. The sample contains some 130,000 clones, approximately 71% of which appear only once. Each donor was nominally healthy when sampled (though unrecorded immune exposures were likely). The CDR3 is made up of 15 amino acids. In germline, CDR1 is MGHDK, CDR2 SYGVNS. Germline trimming cut 4 bases from V and 0 bases from J; bases unmatched to any gene: 4. As concerns this clone: What it recognizes is unknown.

The clonotype originates from a man aged 30 to 39 in good health and CMV-seronegative. Sequenced input: PBMCs. The rearrangement uses TRBV25-1 and TRBJ2-3; 7 bases agree with TRBD1. The CDR3 DNA reads as TGTGCCAGCAGTGGACAGGGACATAGCACAGATACGCAGTATTTT. This gives the protein CASSGQGHSTDTQYF.